What follows is one T cell receptor (beta chain) and its context. This entry belongs to a study of blood T cell repertoires in COVID-19. Study at large: The origin of the acute and convalescent COVID-19 samples was the United States, Italy and Spain. PBMCs, B-cell-depleted T cells, or T cells provided the cDNA or gDNA that made up the material.

CDR1 SEHNR and CDR2 FQNEAQ come from the germline V gene (reference sequence). This CDR3 region has 14 residues. The V gene lost 3 bases and the J gene lost 4 bases, with 7 bases spanning the gap. In the source study's methods: Estimation of nucleated cell counts was performed using reference gene primer amplification. Sequencing was performed with immunoSEQ multiplex PCR; in TCRdb, only in-frame clones are kept and a portion is missing. From that table come the V and J calls and clone size; the DNA was used to work out D and trimming. The sample comprises some 250,000 clones, 81% of which are singletons, and around 3.2% rests with the top ten.

The clonotype was recovered from a woman aged 55-70 years with active or convalescent COVID-19. The sequenced material came from peripheral blood. The chain combines TRBV7-9 with TRBJ2-6; tentative D call: TRBD1 (5 bases). The CDR3 DNA follows: TGTGCCAGCAGCTTGAGACAGGGGGCCAACGTCCTGACTTTC. As protein: CASSLRQGANVLTF.